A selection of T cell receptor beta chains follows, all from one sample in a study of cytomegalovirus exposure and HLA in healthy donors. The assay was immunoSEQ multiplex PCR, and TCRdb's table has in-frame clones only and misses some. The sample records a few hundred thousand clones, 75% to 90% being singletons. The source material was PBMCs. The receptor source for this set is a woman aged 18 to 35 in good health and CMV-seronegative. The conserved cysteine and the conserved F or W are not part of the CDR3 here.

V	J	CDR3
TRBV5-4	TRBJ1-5	ASSLMGSNQPQH
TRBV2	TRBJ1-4	ASQIGEETNEKLF
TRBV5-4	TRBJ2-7	ASSPRQGNYEQY
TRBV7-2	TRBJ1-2	ASSLAGPGGYGYT
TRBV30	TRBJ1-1	AWSVTSGTEAF
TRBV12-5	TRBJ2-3	ASCTGLAANTQY
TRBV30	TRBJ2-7	AWSRLGSGGYEQY
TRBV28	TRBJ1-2	ASSPGPYGYT
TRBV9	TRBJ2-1	ASSVGSGGRYNEQF
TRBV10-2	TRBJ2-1	ASSERGSGTYNEQF